A single sample is the source of the 6 T cell receptor beta chains below, sequenced in a study of blood T cell repertoires in COVID-19 (TCRdb year 2020). Receptors were amplified or captured by the immunoSEQ multiplex PCR assay. As stored in TCRdb, this immuneACCESS dataset retains in-frame rearrangements with V and J assigned. A fraction of the clones does not appear; measured against another copy, unresolved V genes explain less than half of the discrepancy, and the remainder lacks a known reason. The table for this sample lists roughly 400,000 clones; 87% of them were counted only once. In total, the top ten clones hold 2.3% of the sample. Sequenced input: peripheral blood. These receptors were taken from a woman aged 55 to 70 with COVID-19, enrolled during active disease.

The chain links TRBV7-9 to TRBJ2-7; no clear D gene. Germline V lookup: CDR1 SEHNR, CDR2 FQNEAQ (reference sequence). V was trimmed by 5 bases and J by 4 bases, leaving 9 bases between them. The CDR3 spans 12 residues. The CDR3 sequence: CASSQVGYEQYF. CDR3 coding DNA: TGTGCCAGCAGCCAGGTTGGATACGAGCAGTACTTC.

V gene TRBV19 combines with J gene TRBJ2-3; D is possibly TRBD1 (5 bases). V was cut by 2 bases and J by 0 bases, with 9 bases left in between. Germline loops: CDR1 LNHDA, CDR2 SQIVND (reference sequence). This CDR3 is built from 15 residues. CDR3 loop: CASSIRTNSTDTQYF. CDR3 DNA: TGTGCCAGTAGTATAAGGACAAATAGCACAGATACGCAGTATTTT. Complete variable domain (other parts from reference TRBV19 and TRBJ2-3): DGGITQSPKYLFRKEGQNVTLSCEQNLNHDAMYWYRQDPGQGLRLIYYSQIVNDFQKGDIAEGYSVSREKKESFPLTVTSAQKNPTAFYLCASSIRTNSTDTQYFGPGTRLTVL.

This clone was recorded a few times. The gene calls are TRBV10-1 and TRBJ1-5; 8 nucleotides agree with TRBD1. Trimming removed 4 bases from V and 1 base from J; junction bases left unmatched: 3. CDR1 and CDR2 from the germline V gene are WNHNN and SYGVQD (reference sequence). The CDR3 has 15 amino acids. In nucleotides, the CDR3 is TGCGCCAGCAGTGCAGGGGGCGGAAGCAATCAGCCCCAGCATTTT. Encoded protein: CASSAGGGSNQPQHF.

This clone was observed a single time. The CDR3 nucleotides are TGCAGTGTGACAGGGACCTATGGCTACACCTTC. It translates to CSVTGTYGYTF. The chain links TRBV20-1 to TRBJ1-2; 7 bases are a match to TRBD1. Germline values: CDR1 DFQATT, CDR2 SNEGSKA (reference sequence). The ends lost 7 bases at V and 4 bases at J; junction bases unmatched: 3. The CDR3 consists of 11 residues.

The gene calls are TRBV5-1 and TRBJ2-7; TRBD1 aligns across 8 bases. The germline V gene has CDR1 SGHRS and CDR2 YFSETQ. Trimming took 4 bases from V and 5 from J; bases not matched to a gene: 8. This CDR3 has 14 amino acids. The CDR3 DNA is TGCGCCAGCAGCCCCCGACAGACAGGGGACGAGCAGTACTTC. Translated: CASSPRQTGDEQYF.

CDR3 coding DNA: TGTGCCAGCAGCCGGGACTATTCTAGCACAGATACGCAGTATTTT. Amino acid sequence: CASSRDYSSTDTQYF. The rearrangement links TRBV7-3 to TRBJ2-3; 7 nucleotides agree with TRBD2. V was pared by 5 bases and J by 0 bases, with 5 bases of the junction left unmatched. The CDR3 has 15 amino acids. Germline CDR1 reads SGHTA; CDR2 reads FQGTGA.